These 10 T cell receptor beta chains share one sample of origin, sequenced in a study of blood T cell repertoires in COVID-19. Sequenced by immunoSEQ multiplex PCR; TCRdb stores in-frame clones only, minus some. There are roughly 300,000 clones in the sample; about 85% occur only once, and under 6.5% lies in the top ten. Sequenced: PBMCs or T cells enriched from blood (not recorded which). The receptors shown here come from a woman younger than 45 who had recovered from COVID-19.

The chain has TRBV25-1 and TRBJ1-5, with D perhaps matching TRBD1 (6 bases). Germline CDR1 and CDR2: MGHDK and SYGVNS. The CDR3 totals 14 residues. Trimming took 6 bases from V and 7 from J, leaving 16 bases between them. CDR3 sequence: CASSRGGREQPQHF. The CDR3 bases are TGTGCCAGCAGCCGGGGGGGGCGCGAACAGCCCCAGCATTTT.

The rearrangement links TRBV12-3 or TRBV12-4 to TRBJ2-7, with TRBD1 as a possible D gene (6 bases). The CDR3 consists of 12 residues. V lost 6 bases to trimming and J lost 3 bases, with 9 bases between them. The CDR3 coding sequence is TGTGCCAGCAGCCCGGACAGCTACGAGCAGTACTTC. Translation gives CASSPDSYEQYF.

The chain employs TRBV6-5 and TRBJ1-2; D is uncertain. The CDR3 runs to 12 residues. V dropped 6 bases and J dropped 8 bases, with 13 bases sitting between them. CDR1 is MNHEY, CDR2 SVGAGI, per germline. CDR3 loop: CASSQKREGYTF. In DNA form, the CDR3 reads TGTGCCAGCAGCCAAAAAAGGGAGGGCTACACCTTC.

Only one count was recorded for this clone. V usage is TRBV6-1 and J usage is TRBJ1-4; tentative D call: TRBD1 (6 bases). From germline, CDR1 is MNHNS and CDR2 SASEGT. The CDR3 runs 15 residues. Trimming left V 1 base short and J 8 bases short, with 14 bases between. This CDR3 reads CASSEERDTGEKLFF. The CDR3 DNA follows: TGTGCCAGCAGTGAAGAAAGGGACACCGGGGAAAAACTGTTTTTT.

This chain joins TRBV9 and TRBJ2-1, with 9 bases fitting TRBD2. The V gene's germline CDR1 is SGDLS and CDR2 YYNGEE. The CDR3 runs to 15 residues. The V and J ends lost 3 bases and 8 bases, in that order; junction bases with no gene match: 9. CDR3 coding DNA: TGTGCCAGCAGCGCAGAGGGACTAGCCATCGATGAGCAGTTCTTC. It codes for CASSAEGLAIDEQFF.

CDR3 nucleotides: TGTGCCAGTAGTATGATCGACAGTTGGGACACTGAAGCTTTCTTT. Protein sequence: CASSMIDSWDTEAFF. The chain combines TRBV19 with TRBJ1-1, with a weak D call TRBD1 (5 bases). The germline CDR1 and CDR2 sequences are LNHDA and SQIVND (reference sequence). The CDR3 contains 15 residues. V dropped 3 bases and J dropped 3 bases, with 14 bases sitting between them.

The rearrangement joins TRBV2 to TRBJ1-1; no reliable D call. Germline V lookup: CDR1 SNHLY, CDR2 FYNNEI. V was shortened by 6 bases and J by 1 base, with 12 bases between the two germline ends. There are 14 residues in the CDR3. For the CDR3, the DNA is TGTGCCAGCAGGTCGGCGACTTCGAACACTGAAGCTTTCTTT. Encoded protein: CASRSATSNTEAFF.

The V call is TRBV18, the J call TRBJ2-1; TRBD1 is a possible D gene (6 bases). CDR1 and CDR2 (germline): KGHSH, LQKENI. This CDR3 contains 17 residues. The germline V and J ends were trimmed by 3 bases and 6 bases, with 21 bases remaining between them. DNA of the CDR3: TGTGCCAGCTCACCTCAGGTGCTACAGGGAATGCTCAATGAGCAGTTCTTC. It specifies CASSPQVLQGMLNEQFF.

Here the CDR3 reads CASSQEGGVGSPLHF. DNA for the CDR3: TGTGCCAGCAGCCAAGAAGGAGGGGTCGGGTCACCCCTCCACTTT. The V and J genes are TRBV4-2 and TRBJ1-6, with TRBD1 as a possible D gene (5 bases). The CDR3 totals 15 residues. CDR1 is LGHNA and CDR2 is YNFKEQ in the germline V gene. V was cut by 0 bases and J by 10 bases, with 13 bases left in between.

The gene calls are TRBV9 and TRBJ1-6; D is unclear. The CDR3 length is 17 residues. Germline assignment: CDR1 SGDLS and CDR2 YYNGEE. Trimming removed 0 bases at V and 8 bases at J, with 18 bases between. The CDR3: CASSVALPGRNYSPLHF. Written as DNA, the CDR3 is TGTGCCAGCAGCGTAGCTCTCCCCGGCAGGAACTATTCACCCCTCCACTTT.